The source of this TCR beta chain is a study of T cell responses to AZD1222 COVID-19 vaccine. This CDR3 comprises 19 residues. V was trimmed by 0 bases and J by 1 base, leaving 19 bases between them. Germline V gene lookup returns CDR1 LNHNV and CDR2 YYDKDF (reference sequence). Sequencing was performed with immunoSEQ multiplex PCR; in TCRdb, only in-frame clones are kept and a portion is missing. The sample lists 95,000 or so clones, approximately 91% occurring once. This chain joins TRBV15 and TRBJ1-3; possibly TRBD1 for D (5 bases). Sequences were derived from peripheral blood, sampled on day 0 of AZD1222 vaccination. This clonotype was obtained from an adult in good health. CDR3 sequence reads: CATSRDLGAGGISGNTIYF. CDR3 sequence (DNA): TGTGCCACCAGCAGAGATCTCGGGGCCGGGGGGATTTCTGGAAACACCATATATTTT.